Below are 23 T cell receptor beta chains sequenced from a single sample in a study of blood T cells in healthy people across ages (dated by TCRdb to between 2015 and 2017). Receptors were amplified or captured by 5' RACE. Sequenced using an Illumina HiSeq 2500. A second roughly 6 to 11 cycle PCR used a sample-barcoded 5' primer and a J-beta primer mix. TCRdb's own reprocessing of the public reads used fastp at Q25 and MiXCR and kept productive beta chains. For every CDR3 protein sequence, its rows merge into one entry that carries the most common genes and DNA. The sample data list some 1.5 million distinct CDR3 sequences, and less than 45% of these were observed just once. Jointly, the top ten make up more than 4% of the sample. Sequencing was done on a sample of blood. The source of these receptors is a young woman in good health.

The gene calls are TRBV27 and TRBJ2-1, with a possible D match to TRBD1 (5 bases). V lost 3 bases to trimming and J lost 3 bases, with 15 bases between them. The CDR3 runs to 16 residues. Per the germline V gene, CDR1 is MNHEY and CDR2 is SMNVEV (reference sequence). CDR3 residues: CASSFLRPGRYNEQFF. The CDR3 nucleotides are TGTGCCAGCAGTTTCCTCCGGCCAGGGCGCTACAATGAGCAGTTCTTC.

V is TRBV4-1 and J is TRBJ1-5; D may be TRBD1 (5 bases). The germline CDR1 and CDR2 sequences are MGHRA and YSYEKL. V lost 0 bases, J lost 7 bases, and 13 bases lay in between. The CDR3 length is 15 residues. Written as DNA, the CDR3 is TGCGCCAGCAGCCAAGAGGGCCCAGGGATCCAGCCCCAGCATTTT. Translated, it gives CASSQEGPGIQPQHF.

V is TRBV29-1 and J is TRBJ2-7; 9 bases line up with TRBD1. The V gene end was trimmed by 6 bases and the J gene end by 5 bases; junction bases not matched to a gene: 5. The germline CDR1 and CDR2 sequences are SQVTM and ANQGSEA. This CDR3 comprises 12 residues. The CDR3 coding sequence is TGCAGCGTGTGGGACAGGGTCAACGAGCAGTACTTC. This codes for CSVWDRVNEQYF.

The genes are TRBV20-1 and TRBJ2-7; the D gene is possibly TRBD2 (6 bases). This CDR3 is built from 14 residues. Trimming cost V 6 bases and J 2 bases, with 17 bases left between them. CDR1 and CDR2 from the germline V gene are DFQATT and SNEGSKA (reference sequence). Here the CDR3 DNA reads TGCAGTGCCCTCTCTTCTCTAGCGCCCTACGAGCAGTACTTC. Residues: CSALSSLAPYEQYF.

The J gene is TRBJ2-7, the V gene TRBV20-1, with TRBD1 matching over 8 bases. With 6 bases clipped from V and 5 bases from J, the junction kept 9 bases outside the gene matches. The CDR3 length is 13 residues. Germline V gene sequence: CDR1 DFQATT, CDR2 SNEGSKA (reference sequence). Here the CDR3 DNA reads TGCAGTGCCGCCGGGACAGGTGGTAACGAGCAGTACTTC. Its translation: CSAAGTGGNEQYF.

The genes are TRBV20-1 and TRBJ2-7; D is unclear. Looked up from germline, CDR1 is DFQATT and CDR2 is SNEGSKA (reference sequence). CDR3 length equals 15 residues. V gave up 1 base and J gave up 1 base, with 14 bases separating them. The CDR3 sequence is CSARVEGTPSYEQYF. In DNA form, the CDR3 reads TGCAGTGCTAGAGTGGAAGGAACACCTTCCTACGAGCAGTACTTC.

This clonotype was counted a few times. This chain's CDR3 is CASSLFGQGNTDTQYF. CDR3 in DNA: TGTGCCAGCAGTTTATTCGGACAGGGGAACACAGATACGCAGTATTTT. The V call is TRBV27, the J call TRBJ2-3; 9 bases match TRBD1. The germline CDR1 and CDR2 sequences are MNHEY and SMNVEV (reference sequence). The trim removed 1 base at V and 2 bases at J, leaving 4 bases unmatched. The CDR3 runs 16 residues.

This clonotype occurred once. This chain uses TRBV7-6 with TRBJ1-1; no clear D. With 1 base removed from V and 7 bases from J, the gap between germline ends came to 13 bases. Germline CDR1 SGHVS, CDR2 FNYEAQ. The CDR3 has 14 residues. The CDR3 DNA reads as TGTGCCAGCAGCTTAGTGGCCGGTGACCGTGAAGCTTTCTTT. This translates into CASSLVAGDREAFF.

This clonotype was observed a few times. J is TRBJ2-1 and V is TRBV27; perhaps TRBD1 as D (6 bases). Germline V gene sequence: CDR1 MNHEY, CDR2 SMNVEV (reference sequence). Between the trimmed V and J ends, which lost 0 bases and 9 bases, there was a span of 9 bases. The CDR3 is 13 residues long. In DNA, the CDR3 is TGTGCCAGCAGTTTATCTAGGGGGAGTGAGCAGTTCTTC. As protein: CASSLSRGSEQFF.

This clonotype showed up just a few times. The chain employs TRBV2 and TRBJ2-7; no firm D call. Gene TRBJ2-5 matches the end of the DNA better, so the J call may be wrong. Per the germline V gene, CDR1 is SNHLY and CDR2 is FYNNEI. The CDR3 is 14 amino acids. The CDR3 nucleotides read TGTGCCAGCAGGAGCTCAACGGGTTTGAAGACCCAGTACTTC. It encodes CASRSSTGLKTQYF.

Only a few counts were recorded for this clonotype. The chain carries TRBV10-3 and TRBJ1-6, with D maybe TRBD1 (5 bases). The CDR3 consists of 13 residues. From germline, CDR1 is ENHRY and CDR2 SYGVKD. The V end was cut by 10 bases, the J end by 4 bases, with 11 bases between. Here the CDR3 DNA reads TGTGCCACCTTACAGGATTATAATTCACCCCTCCACTTT. Protein sequence: CATLQDYNSPLHF.

This rearrangement joins TRBV30 to TRBJ1-5; D gene unclear. This CDR3 has 17 amino acids. Germline CDR1 is GTSNPN and CDR2 is SVGIG (reference sequence). Trimming took off 3 bases at V and 2 bases at J, with 20 bases between the two ends. CDR3: CAWSPGLTTYGNQPQHF. For the CDR3, the DNA is TGTGCCTGGAGCCCTGGCTTAACCACATACGGCAATCAGCCCCAGCATTTT.

Concerning this clonotype itself: A much larger clone lies a single base off, so this may be a read error. The gene calls are TRBV29-1 and TRBJ1-2; unclear D gene. This CDR3 is 13 amino acids long. Looked up from germline, CDR1 is SQVTM and CDR2 is ANQGSEA. V shed 3 bases and J shed 3 bases, with 11 bases lying between them. The CDR3 nucleotides read TGCAGCGTTGAGAATCAGGAGGACTATGGCTACACCTTC. Its protein product is CSVENQEDYGYTF.

CDR3 protein: CASSFRLAHGVQFF. The CDR3 region has the DNA TGTGCCAGCAGCTTCAGATTAGCCCACGGGGTTCAGTTCTTC. The chain uses TRBV7-2 and TRBJ2-1; tentatively, D is TRBD2 (5 bases). Between the trimmed V and J ends, which lost 3 bases and 13 bases, there was a span of 19 bases. The V gene's germline CDR1 is SGHTA and CDR2 FQGNSA. There are 14 residues in the CDR3.

There are a few counts of this clonotype. The CDR3 region has the DNA TGTGCCAGCAGCCCAACCGACCTAAGATACACAGATACGCAGTATTTT. Its translation: CASSPTDLRYTDTQYF. V gene TRBV6-4 combines with J gene TRBJ2-3; no firm D call. CDR3 size: 16 residues. CDR1 is MRHNA, CDR2 SNTAGT, per germline. Trimming stripped 6 bases from V and 2 bases from J, with 18 bases between.

V and J are TRBV12-3 or TRBV12-4 and TRBJ2-7; D ambiguous. The CDR3 loop spans 12 amino acids. The germline V and J ends were trimmed by 3 bases and 1 base, with 4 bases remaining between them. For the CDR3, the DNA is TGTGCCAGCAGTTTCAAGTCCTACGAGCAGTACTTC. It encodes CASSFKSYEQYF.

This clonotype was detected a few times. V is TRBV20-1 and J is TRBJ2-5; perhaps TRBD1 as D (5 bases). Germline CDR1 is DFQATT and CDR2 is SNEGSKA (reference sequence). The CDR3 contains 17 residues. The V and J ends lost 1 base and 1 base respectively, with 19 bases between them. In nucleotides, the CDR3 is TGCAGTGCTAGAGTCCCACCCCAGGACACTGGCCAAGAGACCCAGTACTTC. Translated: CSARVPPQDTGQETQYF.

This clonotype was seen a handful of times. V usage is TRBV21-1 and J usage is TRBJ1-1; the table's D call, TRBD1, has no DNA check behind it. TRBV21-1 is a pseudogene. The CDR3 spans 14 residues. CDR3 amino acids: CASRTGAGNTEAFF. The CDR3 bases are TGTGCCAGCCGCACGGGGGCGGGGAACACTGAAGCTTTCTTT.

This clonotype was found many times. The chain links TRBV14 to TRBJ2-3, with TRBD1 identical over 9 bases. The germline V gene has CDR1 SGHDN and CDR2 FVKESK. The CDR3 has 13 residues. The ends lost 4 bases at V and 4 bases at J; junction bases unmatched: 0. As DNA, the CDR3 is TGTGCCAGCAGCCGGACAGGGGCAGATACGCAGTATTTT. It is translated as CASSRTGADTQYF.

This clonotype showed up just a few times. The chain joins TRBV7-2 to TRBJ2-1, with a possible D match to TRBD2 (6 bases). V shed 1 base and J shed 6 bases, with 10 bases lying between them. The germline gives CDR1 SGHTA, CDR2 FQGNSA. This CDR3 has 14 amino acids. CDR3 sequence: CASSLVFGGNEQFF. For the CDR3, the DNA is TGTGCCAGCAGCTTAGTGTTCGGGGGCAATGAGCAGTTCTTC.

This clonotype came up a few times. This chain uses TRBV6-6 with TRBJ1-2; 10 bases agree with TRBD1. Per the germline V gene, CDR1 is MNHNY and CDR2 is SVGAGI (reference sequence). J gave up 3 bases and V 7 bases, and 5 bases lay outside the gene matches. This CDR3 contains 14 residues. DNA for the CDR3: TGTGCCAGCAAGGACAGGGGGGGAGACTATGGCTACACCTTC. Amino acid sequence: CASKDRGGDYGYTF.

This clonotype was counted between two and nine times. V and J are TRBV7-8 and TRBJ2-1; possibly TRBD2 for D (5 bases). Between the trimmed V and J ends, which lost 5 bases and 4 bases, there was a span of 15 bases. Germline assignment: CDR1 SGHVS and CDR2 FQNEAQ. The CDR3 covers 15 residues. Here the CDR3 reads CASSHPTSGYNEQFF. CDR3 nucleotide sequence: TGTGCCAGCAGCCACCCGACAAGCGGATACAATGAGCAGTTCTTC.

At least ten counts were recorded for this clonotype. The chain couples TRBV5-1 to TRBJ2-1; perhaps TRBD2 as D (5 bases). This CDR3 is built from 14 residues. CDR1 is SGHRS and CDR2 is YFSETQ in the germline V gene. The V end lost 4 bases, the J end lost 4 bases, and 12 bases lay between the germline ends. CDR3 sequence: CASSPPGIYNEQFF. The CDR3, as DNA: TGCGCCAGCAGCCCCCCGGGGATTTACAATGAGCAGTTCTTC.